Below are 5 T cell receptor beta chains sequenced from a single sample in a study of blood T cell repertoires in COVID-19. Sequencing was performed with immunoSEQ multiplex PCR; in TCRdb, only in-frame clones are kept and a portion is missing. Here the sample spans approximately 70,000 clones, approximately 90% being singletons. Sequencing input: peripheral blood. The source is a human donor in a cohort sampled during active COVID-19.

This clone was seen a few times. The chain combines TRBV10-3 with TRBJ2-7, with D possibly matching TRBD1 (6 bases). The germline V gene has CDR1 ENHRY and CDR2 SYGVKD. There are 16 residues in the CDR3. The V and J ends lost 5 bases and 4 bases respectively, with 21 bases between them. The CDR3, as DNA: TGTGCCATCAGTACTCTTACAGGGAAATCGATTTACGAGCAGTACTTC. This codes for CAISTLTGKSIYEQYF.

This clone was picked up one time. The V and J genes are TRBV11-2 and TRBJ2-1; tentatively, D is TRBD2 (5 bases). Trimming cost V 6 bases and J 6 bases, with 15 bases left between them. This CDR3 has 14 amino acids. In germline, CDR1 is SGHAT, CDR2 FQNNGV. CDR3 sequence reads: CASSRSRRCNEQFF. The DNA of the CDR3 is TGTGCCAGCAGTAGATCAAGGAGGTGCAATGAGCAGTTCTTC. The whole variable domain, remainder taken from reference TRBV11-2 and TRBJ2-1, is EAGVAQSPRYKIIEKRQSVAFWCNPISGHATLYWYQQILGQGPKLLIQFQNNGVVDDSQLPKDRFSAERLKGVDSTLKIQPAKLEDSAVYLCASSRSRRCNEQFFGPGTRLTVL.

The chain is built from TRBV28 and TRBJ1-2; D unresolved. Trimming removed 7 bases from V and 0 bases from J, with 6 bases in between. Germline V gene sequence: CDR1 MDHEN, CDR2 SYDVKM. The CDR3 covers 12 residues. The CDR3 bases are TGTGCCAGCACGACTTCTAACTATGGCTACACCTTC. It encodes CASTTSNYGYTF.

The J gene is TRBJ2-1, the V gene TRBV18, with 11 nucleotides matching TRBD2. V lost 3 bases, J lost 9 bases, and 7 bases stayed unmatched. The CDR3 is 15 residues long. Germline assignment: CDR1 KGHSH and CDR2 LQKENI. CDR3 nucleotide sequence: TGTGCCAGCTCACCCTTAGCGGGAGGGCTCCCTGAGCAGTTCTTC. This translates into CASSPLAGGLPEQFF.

This clone has a count of ten or more. This chain links TRBV9 with TRBJ2-2, with 8 bases aligning to TRBD1. This CDR3 has 16 amino acids. J was trimmed by 2 bases and V by 4 bases; bases with no gene match: 7. CDR1 and CDR2 (germline): SGDLS, YYNGEE. The CDR3 reads CASSTSTGANTGELFF. The CDR3 DNA reads TGTGCCAGCAGCACATCGACAGGGGCAAACACCGGGGAGCTGTTTTTT.